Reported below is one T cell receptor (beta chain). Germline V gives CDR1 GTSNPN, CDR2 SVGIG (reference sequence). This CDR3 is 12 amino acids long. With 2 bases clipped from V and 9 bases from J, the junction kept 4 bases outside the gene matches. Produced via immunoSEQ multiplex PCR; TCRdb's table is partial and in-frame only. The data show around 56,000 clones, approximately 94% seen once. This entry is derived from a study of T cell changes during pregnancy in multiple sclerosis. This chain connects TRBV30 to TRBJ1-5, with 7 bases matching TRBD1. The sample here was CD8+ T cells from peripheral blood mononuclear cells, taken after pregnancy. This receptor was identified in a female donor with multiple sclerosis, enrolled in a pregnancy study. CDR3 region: CAWSPGGGPQHF. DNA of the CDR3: TGTGCCTGGAGTCCAGGGGGAGGGCCCCAGCATTTT.